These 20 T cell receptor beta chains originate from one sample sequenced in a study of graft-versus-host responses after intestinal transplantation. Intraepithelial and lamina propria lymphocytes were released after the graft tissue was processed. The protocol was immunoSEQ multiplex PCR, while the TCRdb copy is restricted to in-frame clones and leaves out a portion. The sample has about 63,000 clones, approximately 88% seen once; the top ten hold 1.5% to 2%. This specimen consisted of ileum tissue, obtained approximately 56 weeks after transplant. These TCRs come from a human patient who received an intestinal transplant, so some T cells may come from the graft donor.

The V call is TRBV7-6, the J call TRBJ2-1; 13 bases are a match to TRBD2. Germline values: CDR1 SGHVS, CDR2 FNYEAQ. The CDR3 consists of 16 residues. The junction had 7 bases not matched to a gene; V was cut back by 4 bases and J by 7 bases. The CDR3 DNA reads TGTGCCAGCAGCTCGCTGGGGACTAGCGGGAAGAATGAGCAGTTCTTC. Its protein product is CASSSLGTSGKNEQFF.

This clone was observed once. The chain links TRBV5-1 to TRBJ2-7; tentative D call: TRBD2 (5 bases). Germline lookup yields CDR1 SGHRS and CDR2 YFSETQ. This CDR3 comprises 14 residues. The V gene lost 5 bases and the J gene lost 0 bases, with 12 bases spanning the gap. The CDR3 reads CASSAGVYSYEQYF. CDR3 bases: TGCGCCAGCAGTGCCGGGGTTTACTCCTACGAGCAGTACTTC.

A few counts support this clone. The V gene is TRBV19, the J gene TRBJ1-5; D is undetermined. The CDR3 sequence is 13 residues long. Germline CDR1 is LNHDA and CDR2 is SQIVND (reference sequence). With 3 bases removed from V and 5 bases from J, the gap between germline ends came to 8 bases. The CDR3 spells CASSISRYQPQHF. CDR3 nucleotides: TGTGCCAGTAGTATTTCCAGGTATCAGCCCCAGCATTTT.

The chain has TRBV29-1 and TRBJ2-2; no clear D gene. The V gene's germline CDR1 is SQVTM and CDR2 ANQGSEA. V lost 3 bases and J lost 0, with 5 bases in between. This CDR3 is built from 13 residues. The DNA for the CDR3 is TGCAGCGTTGATGGGGCGAACACCGGGGAGCTGTTTTTT. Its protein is CSVDGANTGELFF.

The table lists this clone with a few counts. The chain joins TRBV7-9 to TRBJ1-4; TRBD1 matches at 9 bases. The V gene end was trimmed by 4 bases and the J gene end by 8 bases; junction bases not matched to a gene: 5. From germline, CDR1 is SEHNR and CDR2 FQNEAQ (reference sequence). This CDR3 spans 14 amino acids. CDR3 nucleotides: TGTGCCAGCAGCTCGACAGGGGGAAGGGAAAAACTGTTTTTT. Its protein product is CASSSTGGREKLFF.

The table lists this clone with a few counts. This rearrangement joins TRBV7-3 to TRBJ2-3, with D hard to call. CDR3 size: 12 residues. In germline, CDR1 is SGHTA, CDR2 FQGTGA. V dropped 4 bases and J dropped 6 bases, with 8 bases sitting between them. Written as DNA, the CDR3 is TGTGCCAGCAGCTCCCAAGACGATACGCAGTATTTT. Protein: CASSSQDDTQYF.

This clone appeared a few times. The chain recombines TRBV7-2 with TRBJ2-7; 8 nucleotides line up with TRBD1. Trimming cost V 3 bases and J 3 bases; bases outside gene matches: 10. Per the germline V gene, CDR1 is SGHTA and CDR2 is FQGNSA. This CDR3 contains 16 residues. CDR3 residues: CASSFTEDRALYEQYF. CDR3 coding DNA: TGTGCCAGCAGCTTTACGGAGGACAGGGCCCTCTACGAGCAGTACTTC.

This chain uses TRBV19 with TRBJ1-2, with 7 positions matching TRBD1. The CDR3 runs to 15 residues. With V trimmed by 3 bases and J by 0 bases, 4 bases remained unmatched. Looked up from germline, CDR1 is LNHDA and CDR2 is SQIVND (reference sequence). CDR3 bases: TGTGCCAGTAGTATTCGGGACAGATCTAACTATGGCTACACCTTC. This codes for CASSIRDRSNYGYTF.

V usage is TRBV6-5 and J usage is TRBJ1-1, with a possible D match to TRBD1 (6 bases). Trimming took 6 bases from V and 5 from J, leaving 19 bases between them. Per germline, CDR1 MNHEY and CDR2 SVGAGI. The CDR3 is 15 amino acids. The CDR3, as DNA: TGTGCCAGCAGGGACAGTACGATTTGGGGGACTGAAGCTTTCTTT. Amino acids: CASRDSTIWGTEAFF.

The CDR3 DNA reads TGTGCCAGCAGTGACAGGGGGCGCTATGGCTACACCTTC. Translated, it gives CASSDRGRYGYTF. The V and J genes are TRBV2 and TRBJ1-2; 8 bases are shared with TRBD1. V gave up 3 bases and J gave up 4 bases; unmatched junction bases: 1. Germline lookup yields CDR1 SNHLY and CDR2 FYNNEI. CDR3 length: 13 residues. The variable domain in full, completed from reference TRBV2 and TRBJ1-2, reads EPEVTQTPSHQVTQMGQEVILRCVPISNHLYFYWYRQILGQKVEFLVSFYNNEISEKSEIFDDQFSVERPDGSNFTLKIRSTKLEDSAMYFCASSDRGRYGYTFGSGTRLTVV.

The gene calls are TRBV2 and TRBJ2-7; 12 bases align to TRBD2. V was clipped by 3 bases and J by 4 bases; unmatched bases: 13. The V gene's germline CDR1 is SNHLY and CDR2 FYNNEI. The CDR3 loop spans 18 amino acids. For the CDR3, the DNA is TGTGCCAGCAGTGAGTCCCCCCCCGGACTAGCGGGACTATACGAGCAGTACTTC. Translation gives CASSESPPGLAGLYEQYF. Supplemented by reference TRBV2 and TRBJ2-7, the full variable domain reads EPEVTQTPSHQVTQMGQEVILRCVPISNHLYFYWYRQILGQKVEFLVSFYNNEISEKSEIFDDQFSVERPDGSNFTLKIRSTKLEDSAMYFCASSESPPGLAGLYEQYFGPGTRLTVT.

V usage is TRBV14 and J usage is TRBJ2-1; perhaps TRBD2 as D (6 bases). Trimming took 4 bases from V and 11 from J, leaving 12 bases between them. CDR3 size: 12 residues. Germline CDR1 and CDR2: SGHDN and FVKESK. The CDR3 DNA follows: TGTGCCAGCAGCCGTTTGGAGGGCAAGCAGTTCTTC. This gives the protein CASSRLEGKQFF.

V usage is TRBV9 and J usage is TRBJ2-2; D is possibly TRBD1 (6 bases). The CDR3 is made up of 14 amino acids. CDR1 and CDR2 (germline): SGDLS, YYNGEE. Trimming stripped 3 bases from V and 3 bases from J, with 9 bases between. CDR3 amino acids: CASSAGQYTGELFF. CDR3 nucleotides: TGTGCCAGCAGCGCCGGACAGTACACCGGGGAGCTGTTTTTT.

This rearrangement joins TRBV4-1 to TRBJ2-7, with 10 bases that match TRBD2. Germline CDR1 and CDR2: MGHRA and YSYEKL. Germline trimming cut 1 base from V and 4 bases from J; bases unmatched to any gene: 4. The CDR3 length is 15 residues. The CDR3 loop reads CASSQVAGGFYEQYF. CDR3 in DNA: TGCGCCAGCAGCCAAGTAGCGGGAGGATTTTACGAGCAGTACTTC.

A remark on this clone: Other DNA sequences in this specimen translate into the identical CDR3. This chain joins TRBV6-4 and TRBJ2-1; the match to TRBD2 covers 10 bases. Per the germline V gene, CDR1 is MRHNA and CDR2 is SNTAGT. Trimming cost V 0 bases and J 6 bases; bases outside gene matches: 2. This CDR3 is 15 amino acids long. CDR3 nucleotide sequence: TGTGCCAGCAGTGACTCGAGCGGGGGGGCCAATGAGCAGTTCTTC. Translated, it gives CASSDSSGGANEQFF.

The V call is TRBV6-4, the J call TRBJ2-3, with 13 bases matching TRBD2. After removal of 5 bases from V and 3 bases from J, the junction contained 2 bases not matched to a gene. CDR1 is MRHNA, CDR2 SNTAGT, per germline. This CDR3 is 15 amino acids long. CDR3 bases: TGTGCCAGCAGTCCGGGACTAGCGGGAACAGATACGCAGTATTTT. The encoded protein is CASSPGLAGTDTQYF.

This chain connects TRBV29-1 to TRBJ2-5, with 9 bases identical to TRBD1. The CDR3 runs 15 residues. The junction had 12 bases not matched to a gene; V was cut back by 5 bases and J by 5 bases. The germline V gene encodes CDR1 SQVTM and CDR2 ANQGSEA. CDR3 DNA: TGCAGCGTTCCGGGACAGGGAAAGGTTTGGGAGACCCAGTACTTC. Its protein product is CSVPGQGKVWETQYF.

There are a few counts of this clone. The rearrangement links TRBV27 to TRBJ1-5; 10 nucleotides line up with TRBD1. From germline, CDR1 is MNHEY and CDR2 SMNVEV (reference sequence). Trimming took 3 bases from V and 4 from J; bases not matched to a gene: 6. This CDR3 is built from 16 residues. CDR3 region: CASSFRRGQGNQPQHF. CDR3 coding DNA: TGTGCCAGCAGTTTCCGGAGGGGACAGGGGAATCAGCCCCAGCATTTT.

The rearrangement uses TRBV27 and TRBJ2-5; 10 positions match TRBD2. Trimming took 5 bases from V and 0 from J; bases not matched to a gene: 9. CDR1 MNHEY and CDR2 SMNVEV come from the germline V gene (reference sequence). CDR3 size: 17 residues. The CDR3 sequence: CASSPPAGTSDQETQYF. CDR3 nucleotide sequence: TGTGCCAGCAGTCCCCCGGCCGGGACTAGCGACCAAGAGACCCAGTACTTC.

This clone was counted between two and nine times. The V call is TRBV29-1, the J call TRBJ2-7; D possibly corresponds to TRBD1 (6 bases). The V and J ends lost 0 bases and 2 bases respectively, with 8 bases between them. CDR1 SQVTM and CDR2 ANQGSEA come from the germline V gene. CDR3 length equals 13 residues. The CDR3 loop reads CSVEDGQTYEQYF. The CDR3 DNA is TGCAGCGTTGAAGACGGACAGACCTACGAGCAGTACTTC.